Following are 18 T cell receptor beta chains from one sample sequenced in a study of beta chain features in type 1 diabetes. Broader study findings: People with Type 1 diabetes carried modestly yet significantly shorter TCRB CDR3s in all four CD4+ subsets.

cDNA synthesis used the whole RNA isolate, giving expressed TCRB sequences. TCRdb's table, derived via immunoSEQ multiplex PCR, lists solely in-frame clones and lacks some. This sample carries some 150,000 clones, 9% to 10% of them seen once, and the ten largest clones take about 0.7%. These receptors have no identified antigens. Specimen: central memory CD4+ T cells from blood. Every receptor here comes from a woman between 25 and 40 years old with type 1 diabetes.

V usage is TRBV7-6 and J usage is TRBJ2-3; D is unresolved. The CDR3 is made up of 16 amino acids. CDR1 SGHVS and CDR2 FNYEAQ come from the germline V gene. V was shortened by 5 bases and J by 2 bases, with 17 bases between the two germline ends. The CDR3 spells CASSPWAGKLTDTQYF. CDR3 nucleotide sequence: TGTGCCAGCAGCCCCTGGGCAGGAAAGCTCACAGATACGCAGTATTTT.

V and J are TRBV4-1 and TRBJ2-3; tentatively, D is TRBD1 (6 bases). Trimming shortened V by 5 bases and J by 1 base, and 13 bases separated the two germline ends. Germline values: CDR1 MGHRA, CDR2 YSYEKL. The CDR3 loop spans 15 amino acids. CDR3 sequence (DNA): TGCGCCAGCAGCTTTAGGGGGATGGGCACAGATACGCAGTATTTT. Protein sequence: CASSFRGMGTDTQYF.

This clone was picked up a small number of times. The gene calls are TRBV7-9 and TRBJ2-1; TRBD2 agrees at 7 bases. The CDR3 consists of 12 residues. From germline, CDR1 is SEHNR and CDR2 FQNEAQ (reference sequence). The junction had 4 bases not matched to a gene; V was cut back by 1 base and J by 13 bases. The CDR3 region is CASSLVGTTQFF. The CDR3 DNA sequence: TGTGCCAGCAGCTTAGTTGGGACTACTCAGTTCTTC.

The gene calls are TRBV6-1 and TRBJ2-3, with D hard to call. Trimming stripped 2 bases from V and 0 bases from J, with 12 bases between. The germline CDR1 and CDR2 sequences are MNHNS and SASEGT. This CDR3 has 16 residues. CDR3 sequence: CASSEQWRPSTDTQYF. For the CDR3, the DNA is TGTGCCAGCAGTGAACAGTGGAGACCTAGCACAGATACGCAGTATTTT.

This clone was picked up a small number of times. The chain couples TRBV28 to TRBJ2-7, with 10 bases lining up with TRBD1. CDR3 size: 14 residues. Germline trimming cut 8 bases from V and 0 bases from J; bases unmatched to any gene: 4. The germline gives CDR1 MDHEN, CDR2 SYDVKM. As DNA, the CDR3 is TGTGCCAGCTGGGACAGGGGACACTCCTACGAGCAGTACTTC. The encoded protein is CASWDRGHSYEQYF.

This chain connects TRBV2 to TRBJ1-5; TRBD1 agrees at 7 bases. The CDR3 has 15 amino acids. After removal of 8 bases from V and 0 bases from J, the junction contained 7 bases not matched to a gene. From germline, CDR1 is SNHLY and CDR2 FYNNEI. This CDR3 reads CASLDREISNQPQHF. For the CDR3, the DNA is TGTGCCAGCCTAGACAGGGAAATTAGCAATCAGCCCCAGCATTTT.

The genes are TRBV20-1 and TRBJ1-4; D not certain. Trimming stripped 6 bases from V and 4 bases from J, with 6 bases between. Germline CDR1 and CDR2: DFQATT and SNEGSKA (reference sequence). The CDR3 loop spans 11 amino acids. CDR3 loop: CSAGYNEKLFF. The CDR3 nucleotides read TGCAGTGCCGGTTATAATGAAAAACTGTTTTTT.

This clone was found a few times. The chain has TRBV4-1 and TRBJ2-1, with D possibly matching TRBD2 (6 bases). Trimming took off 0 bases at V and 4 bases at J, with 22 bases between the two ends. CDR3 length equals 19 residues. Per germline, CDR1 MGHRA and CDR2 YSYEKL. Here the CDR3 reads CASSQDILRSGPSYNEQFF. The CDR3, as DNA: TGCGCCAGCAGCCAAGACATTTTAAGGAGCGGGCCTTCTTACAATGAGCAGTTCTTC.

The table lists this clone with a few counts. This chain uses TRBV5-1 with TRBJ2-2, with 7 bases aligning to TRBD1. The CDR3 has 15 amino acids. V was clipped by 1 base and J by 3 bases; unmatched bases: 3. CDR1 is SGHRS and CDR2 is YFSETQ in the germline V gene. The CDR3 sequence is CASSLFQGDTGELFF. CDR3 bases: TGCGCCAGCAGCTTGTTCCAGGGGGACACCGGGGAGCTGTTTTTT.

This clone was seen many times. V usage is TRBV4-1 and J usage is TRBJ1-1; D not resolved. Trimming stripped 1 base from V and 10 bases from J, with 13 bases between. CDR1 and CDR2 (germline): MGHRA, YSYEKL. The CDR3 sequence is 13 residues long. The CDR3 is CASSQAGWPGAFF. Here the CDR3 DNA reads TGCGCCAGCAGCCAAGCGGGTTGGCCGGGAGCTTTCTTT.

A few counts support this clone. This rearrangement joins TRBV2 to TRBJ1-5; weak D call: TRBD1 (6 bases). CDR1 and CDR2 (germline): SNHLY, FYNNEI. V lost 6 bases and J 0 bases, leaving 15 bases between the germline ends. The CDR3 is 16 residues long. DNA for the CDR3: TGTGCCAGCAGCCCTACAACAGGGAATAGCAATCAGCCCCAGCATTTT. This codes for CASSPTTGNSNQPQHF.

This clone has a handful of counts. The chain couples TRBV27 to TRBJ2-1; the D gene is possibly TRBD1 (5 bases). The germline V gene encodes CDR1 MNHEY and CDR2 SMNVEV (reference sequence). The CDR3 is made up of 15 amino acids. V gave up 5 bases and J gave up 2 bases, with 13 bases separating them. CDR3 protein: CASSPFDRPYNEQFF. As DNA, the CDR3 is TGTGCCAGCAGTCCGTTTGACAGACCCTACAATGAGCAGTTCTTC.

The table lists this clone with a few counts. The V and J genes are TRBV10-3 and TRBJ2-2, with D hard to call. Germline V lookup: CDR1 ENHRY, CDR2 SYGVKD. The CDR3 sequence is 14 residues long. Trimming removed 7 bases from V and 3 bases from J, with 12 bases in between. The CDR3 sequence is CAIKTVTDTGELFF. CDR3 in DNA: TGTGCCATCAAGACTGTGACGGACACCGGGGAGCTGTTTTTT.

The sample holds a few counts of this clone. This chain uses TRBV19 with TRBJ1-1; no definite D call. This CDR3 spans 15 amino acids. Germline V gene data show CDR1 as LNHDA and CDR2 as SQIVND (reference sequence). Deletions cut 0 bases from V and 5 bases from J, with 13 bases between. The CDR3 is CASSIDRLPGTEAFF. The CDR3 region has the DNA TGTGCCAGTAGTATAGATCGACTACCTGGTACTGAAGCTTTCTTT.

The rearrangement uses TRBV5-8 and TRBJ2-1, with TRBD1 as a possible D gene (5 bases). Germline lookup yields CDR1 SGHTS and CDR2 YDEGEE. The CDR3 has 13 amino acids. Deletions cut 0 bases from V and 4 bases from J, with 5 bases between. Here the CDR3 DNA reads TGTGCCAGCAGCTTGGACAGGTACAATGAGCAGTTCTTC. Its translation is CASSLDRYNEQFF.

This clone was detected only a few times. J is TRBJ2-3 and V is TRBV14, with D unclear. Looked up from germline, CDR1 is SGHDN and CDR2 is FVKESK. The CDR3 runs to 17 residues. Trimming stripped 3 bases from V and 3 bases from J, with 19 bases between. CDR3 nucleotide sequence: TGTGCCAGCAGCCAGGGCGACCCACCTTTTAGTACAGATACGCAGTATTTT. Its protein is CASSQGDPPFSTDTQYF.

This sequence joins TRBV10-3 and TRBJ2-5; 11 bases map to TRBD2. With V trimmed by 9 bases and J by 5 bases, 5 bases remained unmatched. The germline V gene has CDR1 ENHRY and CDR2 SYGVKD. The length of the CDR3 is 13 residues. The CDR3 is CAITSGSHETQYF. CDR3 bases: TGTGCCATAACTAGCGGGAGTCACGAGACCCAGTACTTC.

This sequence joins TRBV5-1 and TRBJ2-7; tentative D call: TRBD2 (6 bases). V was clipped by 4 bases and J by 3 bases, with 17 bases between them. This CDR3 has 15 residues. CDR1 and CDR2 (germline): SGHRS, YFSETQ. Written as DNA, the CDR3 is TGCGCCAGCAGCCCATCAGCGGGCCGATACTACGAGCAGTACTTC. It specifies CASSPSAGRYYEQYF.